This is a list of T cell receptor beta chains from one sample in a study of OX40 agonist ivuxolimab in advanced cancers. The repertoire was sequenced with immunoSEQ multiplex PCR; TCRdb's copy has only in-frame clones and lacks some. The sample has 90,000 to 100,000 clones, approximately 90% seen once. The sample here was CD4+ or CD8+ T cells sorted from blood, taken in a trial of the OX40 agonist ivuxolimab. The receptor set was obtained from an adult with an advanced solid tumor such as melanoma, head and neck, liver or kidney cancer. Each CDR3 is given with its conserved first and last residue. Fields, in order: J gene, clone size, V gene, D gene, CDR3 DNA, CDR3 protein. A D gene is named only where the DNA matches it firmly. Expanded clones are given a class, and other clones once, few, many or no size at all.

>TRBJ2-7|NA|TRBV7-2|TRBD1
TGTGCCAGCAGCCCTCCGGGGACAGGGGTCGAGCAGTACTTC
CASSPPGTGVEQYF
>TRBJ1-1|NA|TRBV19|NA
TGTGCCAGTAGCAAAGACCCCAGGGCGGGTACTGAAGCTTTCTTT
CASSKDPRAGTEAFF
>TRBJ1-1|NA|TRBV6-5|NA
TGTGCCAGCAGTCCACGGGGCTTACTGAACACTGAAGCTTTCTTT
CASSPRGLLNTEAFF
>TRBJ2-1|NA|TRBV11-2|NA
TGTGCCAGCAGAGCATTGGGTAGCTCCTACAATGAGCAGTTCTTC
CASRALGSSYNEQFF
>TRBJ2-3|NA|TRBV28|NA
TGTGCCAGCAGTTTACCGGGGGCTAGCACAGATACGCAGTATTTT
CASSLPGASTDTQYF
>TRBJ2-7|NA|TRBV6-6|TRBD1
TGTGCCAGCAGACAGGGGTCGTTCGACGAGCAGTACTTC
CASRQGSFDEQYF
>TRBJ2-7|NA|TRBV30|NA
TGTGCCTGGAGCACCGGATTCCGGTCCGCCGAGCAGTACTTC
CAWSTGFRSAEQYF
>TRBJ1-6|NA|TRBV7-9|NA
TGCGCCAGCAGCTCGGGCAAGAGCTCCTATAATTCACCCCTCCACTTT
CASSSGKSSYNSPLHF
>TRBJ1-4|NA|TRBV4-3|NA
TGCGCCAGCAGCCATACCGGGGGGGGCTCAACTTCAACTAATGAAAAACTGTTTTTT
CASSHTGGGSTSTNEKLFF
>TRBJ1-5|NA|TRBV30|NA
TGTGCCTGGAGTTTTGGGCTGGGAAGCAATCAGCCCCAGCATTTT
CAWSFGLGSNQPQHF
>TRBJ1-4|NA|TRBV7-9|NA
TGTGCCAGCAGCTTCGGAGGAACTAATGAAAAACTGTTTTTT
CASSFGGTNEKLFF
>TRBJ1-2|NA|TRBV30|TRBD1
TGTGCCTGGCTTTATCAGACAGGGTTCTATGGCTACACCTTC
CAWLYQTGFYGYTF
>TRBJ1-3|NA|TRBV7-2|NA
TGTGCCAGCAGCTTAACAGGGAGAAACACCATATATTTT
CASSLTGRNTIYF
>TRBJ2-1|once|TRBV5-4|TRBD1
TGTGCCAGCAGCCCCGGGACAGGGGGTGGCAATGAGCAGTTCTTC
CASSPGTGGGNEQFF
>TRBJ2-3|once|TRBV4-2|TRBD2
TGTGCCAGCAGCCAAGAGACGGGGACTAGCGGGGGGGGCACAGATACGCAGTATTTT
CASSQETGTSGGGTDTQYF
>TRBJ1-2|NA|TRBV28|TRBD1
TGTGCCAGCAGCTCCCTTACCGGGACAGGGGCCGTTATCTATGGCTACACCTTC
CASSSLTGTGAVIYGYTF
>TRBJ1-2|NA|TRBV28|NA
TGTGCCAGCAGAGGACAGTCTAACTATGGCTACACCTTC
CASRGQSNYGYTF
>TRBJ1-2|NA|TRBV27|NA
TGTGCCAGCAGTGGTGGACAGCATTATGGCTACACCTTC
CASSGGQHYGYTF
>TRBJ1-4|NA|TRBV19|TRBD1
TGTGCCAGTAGTCCGACAGGGGGAAGGGGTAATGAAAAACTGTTTTTT
CASSPTGGRGNEKLFF
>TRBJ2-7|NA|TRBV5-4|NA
TGTGCCAGCAGCGGGATTCCAGGGGGGGAGCAGTACTTC
CASSGIPGGEQYF
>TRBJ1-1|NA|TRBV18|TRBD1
TGTGCCAGCTATCAAGGCGGGGCAGGGGGCTCTGAAGCTTTCTTT
CASYQGGAGGSEAFF
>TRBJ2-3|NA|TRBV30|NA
TGTGCCCAACCTCCAGGTACGCAGTATTTT
CAQPPGTQYF
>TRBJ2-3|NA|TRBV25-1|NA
TGTGCCAGCAGTGAATATATACAGGGAACAGATACGCAGTATTTT
CASSEYIQGTDTQYF
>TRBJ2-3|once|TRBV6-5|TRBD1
TGTGCCAGCAGTTATCAGGGGGCGGGCACAGATACGCAGTATTTT
CASSYQGAGTDTQYF
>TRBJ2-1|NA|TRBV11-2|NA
TGTGCCAGCAGCTTAGGGGACGTTTACAATGAGCAGTTCTTC
CASSLGDVYNEQFF
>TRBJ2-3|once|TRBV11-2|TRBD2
TGTGCCAGCAGCTTGCTAGCGGGGGTGGGGGATACGCAGTATTTT
CASSLLAGVGDTQYF
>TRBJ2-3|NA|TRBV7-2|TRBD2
TGTGCCAGCAGCTTATACGGGGGGACGCAGTATTTT
CASSLYGGTQYF
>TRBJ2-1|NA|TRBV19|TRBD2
TGTGCCAGTAGAGAAGGTAGCGGGGGGGCCAATGAGCAGTTCTTC
CASREGSGGANEQFF
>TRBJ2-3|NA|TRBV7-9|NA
TGTGCCAGCAGCGCGCAGGGGTGGGAAGATACGCAGTATTTT
CASSAQGWEDTQYF
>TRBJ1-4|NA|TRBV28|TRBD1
TGTGCCAGCAGAACCTCTCGGGGACAGGGGGTTGGAAAACTGTTTTTT
CASRTSRGQGVGKLFF
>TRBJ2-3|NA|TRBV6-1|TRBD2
TGTGCCAGCACGGAGCGGGGGGGCGGGGCAGATACGCAGTATTTT
CASTERGGGADTQYF
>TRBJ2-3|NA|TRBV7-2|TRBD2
TGTGCCAGCAGCTTAGTTAGCGGGGGGCTCAAAGCAGATACGCAGTATTTT
CASSLVSGGLKADTQYF
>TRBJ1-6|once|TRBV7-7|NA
TGTGCTAGCAGCCAAGATTTAAATTCACCCCTCCACTTT
CASSQDLNSPLHF
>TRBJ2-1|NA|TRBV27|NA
TGTGCCAGCAGTCCAACAGGGAGATGGAGGATCTTC
CASSPTGRWRIF
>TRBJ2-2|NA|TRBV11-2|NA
TGTGCCAGCAGCTTAGTTGGCAGGGCGAACACCGGGGAGCTGTTTTTT
CASSLVGRANTGELFF
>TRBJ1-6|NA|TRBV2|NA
TGTGCCAGACGACGGACGGGGCCCTATAATTCACCCCTCCACTTT
CARRRTGPYNSPLHF
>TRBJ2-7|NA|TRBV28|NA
TGTGCCAGCAGGCAGGGGGGGGATCGGGGAGAGCAGTACTTC
CASRQGGDRGEQYF
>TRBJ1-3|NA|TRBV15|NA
TGTGCCACCAGCCGCCGACAGACTGGAAACACCATATATTTT
CATSRRQTGNTIYF
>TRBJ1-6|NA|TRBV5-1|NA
TGCGCCAGCAGCGGCAGCCAGGTGAATTCACCCCTCCACTTT
CASSGSQVNSPLHF
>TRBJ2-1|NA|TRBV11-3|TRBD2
TGTGCCAGCAGCTTAGAGGGGGGGGCCTACAATGAGCAGTTCTTC
CASSLEGGAYNEQFF
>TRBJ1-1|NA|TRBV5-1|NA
TGCGCCAGCAGCTTGGAGGCAGCCGCGACTGAAGCTTTCTTT
CASSLEAAATEAFF
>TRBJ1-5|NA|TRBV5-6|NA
TGTGCCAGCAGCTTGGGGGGGAACAATCAGCCCCAGCATTTT
CASSLGGNNQPQHF
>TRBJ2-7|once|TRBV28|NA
TGTGCCAGCAGGTCCCCGGGACGGGAATACGAGCAGTACTTC
CASRSPGREYEQYF
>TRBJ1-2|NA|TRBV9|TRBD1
TGTGCCAGCAGTCCTAGGACAGGGGCCTATGGCTACACCTTC
CASSPRTGAYGYTF
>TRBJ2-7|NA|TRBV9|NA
TGTGCCAGCAGCGGCCAGGAACTACCCTACGAGCAGTACTTC
CASSGQELPYEQYF
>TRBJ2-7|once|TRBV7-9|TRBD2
TGTGCCAGCAGCCCAACTAATAGCGGGGCCGGTGAGCAGTACTTC
CASSPTNSGAGEQYF
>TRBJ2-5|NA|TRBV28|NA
TGTGCCAGCAGTTTTTGGCTAGCTTTCGGAGAGACCCAGTACTTC
CASSFWLAFGETQYF
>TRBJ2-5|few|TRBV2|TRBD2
TGTGCCAGCACGGTGACTAGCGGGTCCGGTGGAGAGACCCAGTACTTC
CASTVTSGSGGETQYF
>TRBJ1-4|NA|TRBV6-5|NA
TGTGCCAGCAGTCCCCGGGGATGGGAAAAACTGTTTTTT
CASSPRGWEKLFF
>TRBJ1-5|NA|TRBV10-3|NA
TGTGCCATCGGGAGCGACTTCAGCAATCAGCCCCAGCATTTT
CAIGSDFSNQPQHF
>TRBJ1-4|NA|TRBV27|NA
TGTGCCTCGTCCAGGGCAACTAATGAAAAACTGTTTTTT
CASSRATNEKLFF